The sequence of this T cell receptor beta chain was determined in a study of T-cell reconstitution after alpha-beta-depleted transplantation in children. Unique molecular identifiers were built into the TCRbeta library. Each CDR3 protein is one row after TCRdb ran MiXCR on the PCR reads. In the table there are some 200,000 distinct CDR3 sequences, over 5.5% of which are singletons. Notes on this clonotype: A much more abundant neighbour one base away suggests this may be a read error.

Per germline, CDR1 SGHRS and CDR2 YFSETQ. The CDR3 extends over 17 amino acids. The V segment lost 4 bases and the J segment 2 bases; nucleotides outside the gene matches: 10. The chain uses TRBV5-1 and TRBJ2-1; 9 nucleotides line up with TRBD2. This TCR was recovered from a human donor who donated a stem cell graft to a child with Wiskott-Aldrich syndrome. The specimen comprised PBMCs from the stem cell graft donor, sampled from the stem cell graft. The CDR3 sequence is CASSHRLAVGAYNEQFF. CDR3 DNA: TGCGCCAGCAGCCACCGACTAGCGGTAGGGGCCTACAATGAGCAGTTCTTC. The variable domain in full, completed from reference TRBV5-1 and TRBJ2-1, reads KAGVTQTPRYLIKTRGQQVTLSCSPISGHRSVSWYQQTPGQGLQFLFEYFSETQRNKGNFPGRFSGRQFSNSRSEMNVSTLELGDSALYLCASSHRLAVGAYNEQFFGPGTRLTVL.